The 8 T cell receptor beta chains below come from one sample, sequenced in a study of blood T cell repertoires in COVID-19. Some clones are missing from TCRdb's copy, which holds only in-frame ones; the method was immunoSEQ multiplex PCR. The data contain over 120,000 clones, about 80% of them seen just once; the ten biggest clones take up roughly 3.6%. Sequencing was done on a sample of peripheral blood. Source of these receptors: a man aged 65 to 85 who had recovered from COVID-19.

In its sample, this clone was seen a few times. The V and J genes are TRBV19 and TRBJ1-1, with D perhaps TRBD1 (5 bases). CDR1 is LNHDA, CDR2 SQIVND, per germline (reference sequence). V was pared by 6 bases and J by 3 bases, with 8 bases between. CDR3 size: 12 residues. Here the CDR3 reads CASRDTDTEAFF. The CDR3 coding sequence is TGTGCCAGTAGGGACACCGACACTGAAGCTTTCTTT.

This clone was counted between two and nine times. The chain couples TRBV6-2 or TRBV6-3 to TRBJ2-5; the D gene is possibly TRBD1 (5 bases). From germline, CDR1 is MNHEY and CDR2 SVGEGT. CDR3 length: 17 residues. V was cut by 4 bases and J by 1 base, with 19 bases left in between. DNA of the CDR3: TGTGCCAGCAGTTCAGCAGGGTTAAATTCAGGCCAAGAGACCCAGTACTTC. It encodes CASSSAGLNSGQETQYF.

This clone was detected only a few times. The gene calls are TRBV7-8 and TRBJ2-1, with 12 bases fitting TRBD2. Germline CDR1 and CDR2: SGHVS and FQNEAQ. The CDR3 is made up of 18 amino acids. V gave up 1 base and J gave up 7 bases; unmatched junction bases: 11. This chain's CDR3 is CASSLDPRALAGGNEQFF. The DNA for the CDR3 is TGTGCCAGCAGCTTAGATCCCCGGGCGCTAGCGGGAGGGAATGAGCAGTTCTTC. Variable domain in full (rest from reference TRBV7-8 and TRBJ2-1): GAGVSQSPRYKVAKRGQDVALRCDPISGHVSLFWYQQALGQGPEFLTYFQNEAQLDKSGLPSDRFFAERPEGSVSTLKIQRTQQEDSAVYLCASSLDPRALAGGNEQFFGPGTRLTVL.

This clone was seen more than once but under ten times. The chain joins TRBV19 to TRBJ1-1; D perhaps matches TRBD1 (5 bases). V was clipped by 2 bases and J by 0 bases, with 10 bases between them. Germline CDR1 is LNHDA and CDR2 is SQIVND (reference sequence). This CDR3 has 15 amino acids. The CDR3 nucleotides are TGTGCCAGTAGTATATTGACAGCAATGAACACTGAAGCTTTCTTT. Translation gives CASSILTAMNTEAFF.

V gene TRBV18 combines with J gene TRBJ2-3, with D hard to call. This CDR3 is 14 amino acids long. CDR1 KGHSH and CDR2 LQKENI come from the germline V gene. V was clipped by 4 bases and J by 1 base, with 9 bases between them. CDR3 sequence: CASSRNLGTDTQYF. The CDR3 DNA reads TGTGCCAGCTCACGAAACTTGGGCACAGATACGCAGTATTTT.

The J gene is TRBJ2-1, the V gene TRBV7-9; 7 bases are shared with TRBD1. Germline V gene data show CDR1 as SEHNR and CDR2 as FQNEAQ (reference sequence). The V segment lost 4 bases and the J segment 4 bases; nucleotides outside the gene matches: 10. This CDR3 contains 16 residues. The CDR3, as DNA: TGTGCCAGCAGCTCAATTAAGGACAGGTCGTACAATGAGCAGTTCTTC. As protein: CASSSIKDRSYNEQFF.

The chain joins TRBV18 to TRBJ2-1; possible D gene TRBD2, 6 bases. Trimming removed 1 base from V and 3 bases from J, with 10 bases in between. There are 15 residues in the CDR3. The germline V gene has CDR1 KGHSH and CDR2 LQKENI. This CDR3 is CASSPRRGDYNEQFF. The DNA of the CDR3 is TGTGCCAGCTCACCACGTCGCGGGGACTACAATGAGCAGTTCTTC.

A few counts support this clone. The rearrangement uses TRBV6-5 and TRBJ2-2, with TRBD2 matching over 14 bases. J was trimmed by 6 bases and V by 7 bases; bases with no gene match: 4. The germline V gene has CDR1 MNHEY and CDR2 SVGAGI. The CDR3 is 15 residues long. The CDR3 sequence: CASTRLAGGAGELFF. The CDR3 coding sequence is TGTGCCAGCACCCGACTAGCGGGGGGGGCCGGGGAGCTGTTTTTT.